The TCR beta chain described here comes from a study of blood T cell repertoires in COVID-19. As processed by the authors: Reference gene primer amplification yielded estimated nucleated cell counts. Generated by immunoSEQ multiplex PCR, the TCRdb table keeps only in-frame clones and is missing some. D and trimming come from the DNA, and the V and J calls and clone size come from that table. The sample holds 150,000 to 200,000 clones, approximately 80% seen once. The CDR3 consists of 12 residues. Germline trimming cut 5 bases from V and 10 bases from J; bases unmatched to any gene: 6. Looked up from germline, CDR1 is SGHVS and CDR2 is FQNEAQ.

This chain joins TRBV7-8 and TRBJ1-1; TRBD1 aligns across 8 bases. Input material: PBMCs or T cells enriched from blood (not recorded which). The TCR sequence derives from a man aged 35 to 55 who had recovered from COVID-19. Here the CDR3 DNA reads TGTGCCAGCAGCCGTGCGGACAGGGCAGCTTTCTTT. Amino acids: CASSRADRAAFF.